This T cell receptor (beta chain) comes out of a study of blood T cell repertoires in COVID-19. As for the study in general: Samples came from the United States, Italy and Spain, spanning acute and convalescent COVID-19. PBMCs, B-cell-depleted T cells, or T cells provided the cDNA or gDNA that made up the material.

The repertoire was sequenced with immunoSEQ multiplex PCR; TCRdb's copy has only in-frame clones and lacks some. The top ten hold 5.5% to 8.5% of the sample, which has around 320,000 clones, more than 70% seen once. This clone was observed a single time. V was trimmed by 5 bases and J by 6 bases, leaving 20 bases between them. Germline V gene sequence: CDR1 MNHNY, CDR2 SVGAGI (reference sequence). The CDR3 covers 16 residues. What was sequenced was peripheral blood. This chain uses TRBV6-6 with TRBJ2-1; TRBD2 is a possible D gene (7 bases). This receptor was identified in a woman in her 30s who had recovered from COVID-19. CDR3 loop: CASSHGSGGGANEQFF. As DNA, the CDR3 is TGTGCCAGCAGTCATGGGTCTGGGGGGGGCGCCAATGAGCAGTTCTTC.